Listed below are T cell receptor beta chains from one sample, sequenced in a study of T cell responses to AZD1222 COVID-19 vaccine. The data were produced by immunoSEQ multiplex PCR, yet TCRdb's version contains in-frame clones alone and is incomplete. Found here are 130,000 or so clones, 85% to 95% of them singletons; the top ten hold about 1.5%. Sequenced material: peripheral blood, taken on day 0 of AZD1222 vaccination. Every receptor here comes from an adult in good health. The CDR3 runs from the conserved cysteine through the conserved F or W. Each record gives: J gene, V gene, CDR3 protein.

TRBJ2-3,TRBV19,CASRDRGFSSTDTQYF
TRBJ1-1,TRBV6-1,CASSEGGANTEAFF
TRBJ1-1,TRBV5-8,CASSLWGPEAFF
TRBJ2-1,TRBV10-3,CAISLDGHNEQFF
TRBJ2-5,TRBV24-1,CATSDHNRDRETQYF
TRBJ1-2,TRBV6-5,CASSGGYGYTF
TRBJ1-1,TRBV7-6,CASSLAPGQNTEAFF
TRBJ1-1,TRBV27,CASSFGTDMNTEAFF
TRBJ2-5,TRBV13,CASSLLGRAGGTQYF
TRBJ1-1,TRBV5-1,CASSQTGGNTEAFF
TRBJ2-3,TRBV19,CASRPQGGTDTQYF
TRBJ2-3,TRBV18,CASSPDTDTQYF
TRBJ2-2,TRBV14,CASSQEVGENTGELFF